The clone carrying this T cell receptor (beta chain) has ten or more counts. The antigen remains undetermined. This sample was taken from a study of T cells in Graves' hyperthyroidism and ophthalmopathy. Trimming cost V 3 bases and J 5 bases; bases outside gene matches: 12. Looked up from germline, CDR1 is SGHTA and CDR2 is FQGNSA. The CDR3 totals 17 residues. TCR beta CDR3 regions were amplified from RNA. The TCR CDR3 first-round RT-PCR relied on the HTBI primer set. Using its own MiXCR run on the multiplex PCR reads, TCRdb lists one record per CDR3 protein. In the table there are fewer than 350,000 distinct CDR3 sequences, roughly 13% of which are singletons. Hyperthyroidism had been newly diagnosed in patients aged 18 to 65, and its duration was under 2 months. Used for diagnoses were clinical symptoms, serum thyroxine and TRAb, thyroid ultrasound and orbital computed tomography. Overall study findings and caveats: Ophthalmopathy was predicted by the model a median of around 5.9 months ahead of onset.

This clonotype was obtained from a woman between 25 and 40 years old with Graves' hyperthyroidism that later progressed to Graves' ophthalmopathy. The chain couples TRBV7-2 to TRBJ2-7; 11 positions match TRBD2. The sequenced sample consisted of blood. The CDR3 coding sequence is TGTGCCAGCAGCTTGAACTACTTAGCGGGAGGGAAGAACGAGCAGTACTTC. Protein sequence: CASSLNYLAGGKNEQYF.